These 28 T cell receptor beta chains came from one sample sequenced in a study of T cell responses to AZD1222 COVID-19 vaccine. Assay: immunoSEQ multiplex PCR; the TCRdb copy retains only in-frame clones and omits some. The sample yields around 70,000 clones, less than 85% seen once. Sequenced material: peripheral blood, taken on day 0 of MenACWY control vaccination. The receptors originated from an adult in good health.

For this clone: This likely comes from a read error, as the CDR3 has no conserved phenylalanine or tryptophan at its end. The rearrangement uses TRBV4-1 and TRBJ1-2; tentatively, D is TRBD1 (5 bases). Trimming left V 4 bases short and J 0 bases short, with 15 bases between. Germline loops: CDR1 MGHRA, CDR2 YSYEKL. The CDR3 is 16 residues long. The DNA of the CDR3 is TGCGCCAGCAGCCCTGAGCCAGGGATAGCTAACTATGGCTACACCCTC. Encoded protein: CASSPEPGIANYGYTL.

V and J are TRBV7-2 and TRBJ1-6; TRBD1 matches 8 bases. V shed 5 bases and J 4 bases; nucleotides not matched to a gene: 10. The CDR3 totals 17 residues. CDR1 is SGHTA, CDR2 FQGNSA, per germline. In DNA, the CDR3 is TGTGCCAGCAGCCTAGGACGGGACAGGAATTATAATTCACCCCTCCACTTT. This gives the protein CASSLGRDRNYNSPLHF. Based on the CDR3 plus reference TRBV7-2 and TRBJ1-6, the full variable domain is GAGVSQSPSNKVTEKGKDVELRCDPISGHTALYWYRQSLGQGLEFLIYFQGNSAPDKSGLPSDRFSAERTGGSVSTLTIQRTQQEDSAVYLCASSLGRDRNYNSPLHFGNGTRLTVT.

Only a few counts were recorded for this clone. V is TRBV24-1 and J is TRBJ1-2, with 9 bases lining up with TRBD1. CDR3 size: 15 residues. V lost 3 bases to trimming and J lost 7 bases; unmatched junction nucleotides: 8. CDR1 is KGHDR and CDR2 is SFDVKD in the germline V gene. The CDR3: CATSDPTGQGSGYTF. CDR3 in DNA: TGTGCCACCAGTGATCCAACGGGACAGGGAAGTGGCTACACCTTC.

The rearrangement uses TRBV28 and TRBJ1-5; D is undetermined. The CDR3 extends over 15 amino acids. Germline CDR1 reads MDHEN; CDR2 reads SYDVKM. Trimming removed 2 bases from V and 10 bases from J, with 18 bases in between. The CDR3 spells CASSLLLRISDPQHF. In DNA form, the CDR3 reads TGTGCCAGCAGTTTACTGCTCCGGATTTCCGACCCCCAGCATTTT.

The V and J genes are TRBV28 and TRBJ1-4; no clear D gene. V gave up 3 bases and J gave up 7 bases, with 9 bases separating them. Germline V gives CDR1 MDHEN, CDR2 SYDVKM. The CDR3 is 13 residues long. CDR3 coding DNA: TGTGCCAGCAGTTTCCACCGTGGTGAAAAACTGTTTTTT. Protein: CASSFHRGEKLFF.

On this clone itself: This sample includes further DNA sequences coding for the same CDR3. V is TRBV5-1 and J is TRBJ2-3; no firm D call. CDR1 and CDR2 from the germline V gene are SGHRS and YFSETQ. The V end lost 2 bases, the J end lost 3 bases, and 4 bases lay between the germline ends. CDR3 size: 12 residues. The chain's CDR3 is CASSFGTDTQYF. DNA of the CDR3: TGCGCCAGCAGCTTTGGGACAGATACGCAGTATTTT.

Remarks on this clone: Additional DNA sequences in this sample encode the identical CDR3. The chain joins TRBV12-3 or TRBV12-4 to TRBJ1-1; 7 positions match TRBD1. V gave up 6 bases and J gave up 4 bases; unmatched junction bases: 5. The CDR3 is 13 amino acids. CDR3 nucleotide sequence: TGTGCCAGCAGAATACGACAGGGCACTGAAGCTTTCTTT. Translation gives CASRIRQGTEAFF.

This rearrangement joins TRBV18 to TRBJ1-2, with D possibly matching TRBD1 (5 bases). V was trimmed by 3 bases and J by 6 bases, leaving 17 bases between them. The CDR3 loop spans 15 amino acids. Germline CDR1 reads KGHSH; CDR2 reads LQKENI. CDR3 region: CASSPSPTQGNGYTF. In DNA form, the CDR3 reads TGTGCCAGCTCACCCAGCCCCACTCAGGGTAATGGCTACACCTTC. Together with reference TRBV18 and TRBJ1-2, the CDR3 gives the full variable domain: NAGVMQNPRHLVRRRGQEARLRCSPMKGHSHVYWYRQLPEEGLKFMVYLQKENIIDESGMPKERFSAEFPKEGPSILRIQQVVRGDSAAYFCASSPSPTQGNGYTFGSGTRLTVV.

The chain couples TRBV2 to TRBJ2-2; a possible D gene is TRBD1 (5 bases). Trimming stripped 4 bases from V and 8 bases from J, with 11 bases between. CDR1 is SNHLY and CDR2 is FYNNEI in the germline V gene. CDR3 length: 13 amino acids. CDR3 sequence: CASSVGPRGELFF. CDR3 nucleotides: TGTGCCAGCAGTGTGGGGCCAAGGGGGGAGCTGTTTTTT.

The gene calls are TRBV28 and TRBJ2-5; D not resolved. Germline loops: CDR1 MDHEN, CDR2 SYDVKM. V shed 4 bases and J shed 1 base, with 1 base lying between them. This CDR3 contains 11 residues. For the CDR3, the DNA is TGTGCCAGCAGTTCCCAAGAGACCCAGTACTTC. This encodes CASSSQETQYF.

The chain carries TRBV21-1 and TRBJ2-2; TRBD1 was called by the table and not checked on the DNA. TRBV21-1 is a listed pseudogene. The CDR3 has 14 amino acids. The CDR3 is CASTNRGPTGELFF. CDR3 in DNA: TGTGCCAGCACCAACAGGGGACCAACCGGGGAGCTGTTTTTT.

The chain is built from TRBV7-3 and TRBJ2-2; TRBD1 agrees at 9 bases. The junction had 6 bases not matched to a gene; V was cut back by 5 bases and J by 5 bases. Germline CDR1 is SGHTA and CDR2 is FQGTGA. The CDR3 consists of 15 residues. The CDR3 is CASSLDRGGTGELFF. CDR3 DNA: TGTGCCAGCAGCCTGGACAGGGGTGGAACCGGGGAGCTGTTTTTT. Using reference TRBV7-3 and TRBJ2-2 for the parts outside the CDR3, the full variable domain is GAGVSQTPSNKVTEKGKYVELRCDPISGHTALYWYRQSLGQGPEFLIYFQGTGAADDSGLPNDRFFAVRPEGSVSTLKIQRTERGDSAVYLCASSLDRGGTGELFFGEGSRLTVL.

This clone was detected only a few times. The chain employs TRBV6-5 and TRBJ1-6, with 10 bases that match TRBD1. The CDR3 is 14 amino acids. Germline trimming cut 6 bases from V and 8 bases from J; bases unmatched to any gene: 4. Germline V gives CDR1 MNHEY, CDR2 SVGAGI. The CDR3 loop reads CASSQDRGYSPLHF. CDR3 DNA sequence: TGTGCCAGCAGCCAGGACAGGGGGTATTCACCCCTCCACTTT.

For the CDR3, the DNA is TGCGCCAGCAGCTTGGCCCCTAACACCGGGGAGCTGTTTTTT. It is translated as CASSLAPNTGELFF. The chain couples TRBV5-1 to TRBJ2-2; D ambiguous. The CDR3 is 14 residues long. CDR1 and CDR2 (germline): SGHRS, YFSETQ. The V end lost 0 bases, the J end lost 2 bases, and 5 bases lay between the germline ends.

The chain uses TRBV27 and TRBJ1-5, with D tentatively TRBD1 (6 bases). The V and J ends lost 2 bases and 5 bases respectively, with 13 bases between them. This CDR3 is built from 15 residues. Germline assignment: CDR1 MNHEY and CDR2 SMNVEV (reference sequence). This chain's CDR3 is CASSLRGGGDQPQHF. As DNA, the CDR3 is TGTGCCAGCAGTTTAAGAGGGGGTGGGGATCAGCCCCAGCATTTT.

The chain is built from TRBV30 and TRBJ1-1; 7 bases match TRBD1. The junction had 7 bases not matched to a gene; V was cut back by 8 bases and J by 7 bases. CDR1 GTSNPN and CDR2 SVGIG come from the germline V gene (reference sequence). CDR3 size: 11 residues. CDR3 loop: CAQRGLNEAFF. DNA for the CDR3: TGTGCCCAAAGGGGGCTGAATGAAGCTTTCTTT.

J is TRBJ1-5 and V is TRBV28; D unclear. The CDR3 is made up of 14 amino acids. Germline assignment: CDR1 MDHEN and CDR2 SYDVKM. Trimming left V 2 bases short and J 6 bases short, with 11 bases between. DNA of the CDR3: TGTGCCAGCAGTTTAAATTCACTAGGTCAGCCCCAGCATTTT. Its translation: CASSLNSLGQPQHF.

The rearrangement uses TRBV27 and TRBJ1-1; D not resolved. This CDR3 region has 13 residues. Between the trimmed V and J ends, which lost 4 bases and 3 bases, there was a span of 9 bases. Germline CDR1 reads MNHEY; CDR2 reads SMNVEV (reference sequence). This CDR3 is CASSSARDTEAFF. The CDR3 DNA reads as TGTGCCAGCAGTTCGGCAAGGGACACTGAAGCTTTCTTT.

CDR3 amino acids: CASSPGTGVSNIQYF. CDR3 sequence (DNA): TGTGCCAGTAGCCCTGGGACAGGGGTTAGTAACATTCAGTACTTC. The chain carries TRBV19 and TRBJ2-4; TRBD1 agrees at 10 bases. V lost 6 bases and J lost 7; bases outside the gene matches: 9. Per germline, CDR1 LNHDA and CDR2 SQIVND (reference sequence). The CDR3 length is 15 residues.

CDR3: CAWGLMNTEAFF. CDR3 bases: TGTGCCTGGGGCCTTATGAACACTGAAGCTTTCTTT. The chain has TRBV30 and TRBJ1-1; no clear D. This CDR3 contains 12 residues. Germline values: CDR1 GTSNPN, CDR2 SVGIG (reference sequence). V was shortened by 5 bases and J by 0 bases, with 7 bases between the two germline ends. Full variable domain (missing parts from reference TRBV30 and TRBJ1-1): SQTIHQWPATLVQPVGSPLSLECTVEGTSNPNLYWYRQAAGRGLQLLFYSVGIGQISSEVPQNLSASRPQDRQFILSSKKLLLSDSGFYLCAWGLMNTEAFFGQGTRLTVV.

This chain connects TRBV5-4 to TRBJ1-2; 9 positions match TRBD1. There are 16 residues in the CDR3. Germline V gives CDR1 SGHNT, CDR2 YYREEE (reference sequence). The trim removed 0 bases at V and 8 bases at J, leaving 11 bases unmatched. Here the CDR3 reads CASSLVLGQGSRGYTF. As DNA, the CDR3 is TGTGCCAGCAGCTTGGTTTTGGGACAGGGTAGTAGGGGCTACACCTTC.

There are a few counts of this clone. The same CDR3 arises from other DNA sequences in this sample as well. The chain carries TRBV19 and TRBJ2-3; tentative D call: TRBD1 (5 bases). CDR3 size: 14 residues. The germline V gene encodes CDR1 LNHDA and CDR2 SQIVND (reference sequence). Trimming shortened V by 11 bases and J by 2 bases, and 17 bases separated the two germline ends. CDR3 sequence (DNA): TGTGCCTCCACAAGGGGTGGGTCCACAGATACGCAGTATTTT. This codes for CASTRGGSTDTQYF.

V is TRBV7-2 and J is TRBJ2-3; TRBD1 agrees at 7 bases. V shed 5 bases, J shed 1 base, and the junction held 6 bases outside the gene matches. The V gene's germline CDR1 is SGHTA and CDR2 FQGNSA. The length of the CDR3 is 15 residues. The CDR3 protein is CASSPRQGGTDTQYF. In DNA form, the CDR3 reads TGTGCCAGCAGCCCTAGACAGGGCGGCACAGATACGCAGTATTTT.

This clone was detected only a few times. This sequence joins TRBV9 and TRBJ2-1; TRBD2 agrees at 10 bases. In germline, CDR1 is SGDLS, CDR2 YYNGEE. The V segment lost 2 bases and the J segment 8 bases; nucleotides outside the gene matches: 4. There are 14 residues in the CDR3. The CDR3, as DNA: TGTGCCAGCAGCGTGAGCGGGGGGGCATATGAGCAGTTCTTC. As protein: CASSVSGGAYEQFF.

This rearrangement joins TRBV6-5 to TRBJ1-1; no firm D call. Trimming removed 7 bases from V and 6 bases from J, with 15 bases in between. The CDR3 loop spans 13 amino acids. Germline CDR1 and CDR2: MNHEY and SVGAGI. CDR3 coding DNA: TGTGCCAGCATAGACACCCTGTTGGCTGAAGCTTTCTTT. Protein sequence: CASIDTLLAEAFF.

The CDR3 region has the DNA TGTGCCAGCAGTTTATCGGGATTCAATCAGCCCCAGCATTTT. Its protein is CASSLSGFNQPQHF. The chain links TRBV27 to TRBJ1-5; no definite D call. V gave up 0 bases and J gave up 3 bases, with 6 bases separating them. The CDR3 runs 14 residues. Germline loops: CDR1 MNHEY, CDR2 SMNVEV (reference sequence).

V gene TRBV6-2 or TRBV6-3 combines with J gene TRBJ2-2; D may be TRBD2 (5 bases). The CDR3 sequence is 17 residues long. Trimming took off 4 bases at V and 0 bases at J, with 15 bases between the two ends. In germline, CDR1 is MNHEY, CDR2 SVGEGT. The CDR3 nucleotides read TGTGCCAGCAGTTTCTATCCGGGGTACCCGAACACCGGGGAGCTGTTTTTT. As protein: CASSFYPGYPNTGELFF.

This clone came up a few times. J is TRBJ2-2 and V is TRBV9; D gene uncertain. Germline values: CDR1 SGDLS, CDR2 YYNGEE. The ends were cut back, 4 bases at V and 7 bases at J, with 14 bases in the middle. CDR3 length: 14 residues. In nucleotides, the CDR3 is TGTGCCAGCAGCCCCCAGGCGGCGGACGGGGAGCTGTTTTTT. Its protein product is CASSPQAADGELFF. Drawing the rest from reference TRBV9 and TRBJ2-2, the complete variable domain is DSGVTQTPKHLITATGQRVTLRCSPRSGDLSVYWYQQSLDQGLQFLIQYYNGEERAKGNILERFSAQQFPDLHSELNLSSLELGDSALYFCASSPQAADGELFFGEGSRLTVL.